This TCR beta chain was recovered during a study of blood T cells in healthy people across ages. As for this clonotype: The target antigen is unknown.

The study's findings and limits: Fewer expanded clones and more diversity marked long-lived versus aged donors.

The second PCR ran 7 to 11 cycles with a sample-barcoded 5' primer and J-beta primers. TCRdb passed the 5' RACE reads through MiXCR, listing each CDR3 protein once. The sample records about a million distinct CDR3 sequences, about 53% being singletons. Trimming removed 0 bases from V and 8 bases from J, with 8 bases in between. CDR3 size: 13 residues. Germline CDR1 and CDR2: MGHRA and YSYEKL. V is TRBV4-1 and J is TRBJ2-1; no clear D gene. The sample consisted of blood. This clonotype originated in a woman aged 55-69 years in good health. In nucleotides, the CDR3 is TGCGCCAGCAGCCAAGAGGAAAGATATGAGCAGTTCTTC. Amino acids: CASSQEERYEQFF.